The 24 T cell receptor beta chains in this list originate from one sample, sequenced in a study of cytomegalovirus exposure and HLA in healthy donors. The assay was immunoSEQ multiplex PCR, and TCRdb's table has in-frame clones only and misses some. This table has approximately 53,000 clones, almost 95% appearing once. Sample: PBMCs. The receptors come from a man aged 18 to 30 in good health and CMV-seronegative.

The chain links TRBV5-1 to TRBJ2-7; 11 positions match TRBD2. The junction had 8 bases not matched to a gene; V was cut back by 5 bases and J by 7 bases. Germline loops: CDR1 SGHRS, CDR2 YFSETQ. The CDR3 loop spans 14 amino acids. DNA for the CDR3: TGCGCCAGCAGTTCACTAGCGGGGGCCTGGGAGCAGTACTTC. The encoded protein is CASSSLAGAWEQYF.

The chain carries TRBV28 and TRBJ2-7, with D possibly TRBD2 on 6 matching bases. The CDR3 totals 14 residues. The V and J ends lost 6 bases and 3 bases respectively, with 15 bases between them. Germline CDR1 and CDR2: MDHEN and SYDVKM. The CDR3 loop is CASSNLATNYEQYF. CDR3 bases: TGTGCCAGCAGCAATCTAGCGACAAACTACGAGCAGTACTTC. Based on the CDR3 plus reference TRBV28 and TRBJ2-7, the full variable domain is DVKVTQSSRYLVKRTGEKVFLECVQDMDHENMFWYRQDPGLGLRLIYFSYDVKMKEKGDIPEGYSVSREKKERFSLILESASTNQTSMYLCASSNLATNYEQYFGPGTRLTVT.

The DNA of the CDR3 is TGTGCCAGCAGACAGGACAGATCCCAAGCCAAAAACATTCAGTACTTC. As protein: CASRQDRSQAKNIQYF. The chain joins TRBV7-2 to TRBJ2-4, with a possible D match to TRBD1 (6 bases). The ends were cut back, 6 bases at V and 0 bases at J, with 15 bases in the middle. The germline gives CDR1 SGHTA, CDR2 FQGNSA. The CDR3 spans 16 residues.

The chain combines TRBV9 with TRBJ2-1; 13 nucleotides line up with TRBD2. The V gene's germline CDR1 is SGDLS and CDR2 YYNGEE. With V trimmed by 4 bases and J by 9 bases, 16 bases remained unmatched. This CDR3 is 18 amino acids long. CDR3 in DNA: TGTGCCAGCAGCCCAACCCGAAGGACTAGCGGGAGAAGTGTTGAGCAGTTCTTC. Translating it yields CASSPTRRTSGRSVEQFF.

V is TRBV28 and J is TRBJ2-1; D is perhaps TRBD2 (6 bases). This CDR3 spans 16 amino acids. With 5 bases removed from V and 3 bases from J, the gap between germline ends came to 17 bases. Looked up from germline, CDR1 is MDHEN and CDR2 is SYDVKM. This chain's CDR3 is CASSPVGGLGYNEQFF. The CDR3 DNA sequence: TGTGCCAGCAGTCCGGTGGGGGGTTTGGGCTACAATGAGCAGTTCTTC.

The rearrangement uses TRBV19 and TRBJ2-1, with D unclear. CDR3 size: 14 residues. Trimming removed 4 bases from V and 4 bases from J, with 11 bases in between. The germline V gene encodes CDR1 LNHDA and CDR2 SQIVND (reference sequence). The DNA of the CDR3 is TGTGCCAGTAGTACCAGACACGGTTACAATGAGCAGTTCTTC. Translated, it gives CASSTRHGYNEQFF.

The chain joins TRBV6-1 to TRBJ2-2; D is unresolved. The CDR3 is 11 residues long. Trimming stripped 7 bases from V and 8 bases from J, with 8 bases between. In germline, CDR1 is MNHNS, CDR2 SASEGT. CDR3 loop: CASTGLGELFF. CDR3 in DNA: TGTGCCAGCACGGGTTTAGGGGAGCTGTTTTTT.

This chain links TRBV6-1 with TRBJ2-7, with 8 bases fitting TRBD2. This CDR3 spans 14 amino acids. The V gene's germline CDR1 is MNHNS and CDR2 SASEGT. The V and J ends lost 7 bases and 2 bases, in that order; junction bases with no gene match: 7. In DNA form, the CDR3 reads TGTGCCAGCAAATTACTAGCGGACCCCTACGAGCAGTACTTC. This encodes CASKLLADPYEQYF.

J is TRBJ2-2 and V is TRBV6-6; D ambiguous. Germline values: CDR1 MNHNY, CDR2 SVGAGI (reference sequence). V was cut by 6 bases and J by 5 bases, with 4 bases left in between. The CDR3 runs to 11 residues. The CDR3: CASSLTGELFF. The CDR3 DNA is TGTGCCAGCAGCTTGACCGGGGAGCTGTTTTTT.

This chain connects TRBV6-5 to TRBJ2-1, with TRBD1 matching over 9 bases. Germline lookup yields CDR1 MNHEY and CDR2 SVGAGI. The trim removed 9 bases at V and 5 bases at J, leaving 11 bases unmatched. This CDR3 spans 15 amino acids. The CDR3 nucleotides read TGTGCCAGACCGGCCAGAGGGACAGGGAACAATGAGCAGTTCTTC. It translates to CARPARGTGNNEQFF.

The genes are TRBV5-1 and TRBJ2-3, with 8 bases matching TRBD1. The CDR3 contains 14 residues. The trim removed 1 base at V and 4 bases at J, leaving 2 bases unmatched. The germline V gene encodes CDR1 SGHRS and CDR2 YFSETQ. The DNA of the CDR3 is TGCGCCAGCAGCTTGACAGGGGGTTCAGATACGCAGTATTTT. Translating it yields CASSLTGGSDTQYF.

CDR3 bases: TGTGCCAGCAGCCCAGCTTTCGGGGGGGAAAACTATGGCTACACCTTC. This codes for CASSPAFGGENYGYTF. This chain uses TRBV7-9 with TRBJ1-2; D might be TRBD1 (5 bases). Germline-derived CDR1 and CDR2 are SEHNR and FQNEAQ (reference sequence). Between the trimmed V and J ends, which lost 5 bases and 2 bases, there was a span of 18 bases. The CDR3 contains 16 residues.

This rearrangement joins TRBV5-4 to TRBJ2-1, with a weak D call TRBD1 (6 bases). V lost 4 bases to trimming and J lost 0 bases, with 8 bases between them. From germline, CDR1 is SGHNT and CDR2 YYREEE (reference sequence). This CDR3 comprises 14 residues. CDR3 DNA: TGTGCCAGCAGCGGGGGCAGCTCCTACAATGAGCAGTTCTTC. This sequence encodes CASSGGSSYNEQFF.

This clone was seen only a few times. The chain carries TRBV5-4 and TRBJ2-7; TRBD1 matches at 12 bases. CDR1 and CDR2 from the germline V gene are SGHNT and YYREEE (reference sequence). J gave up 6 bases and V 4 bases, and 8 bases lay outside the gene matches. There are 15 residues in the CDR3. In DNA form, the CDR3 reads TGTGCCAGCAGCAGCAGGGACAGGGGGCAGTCCGAGCAGTACTTC. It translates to CASSSRDRGQSEQYF.

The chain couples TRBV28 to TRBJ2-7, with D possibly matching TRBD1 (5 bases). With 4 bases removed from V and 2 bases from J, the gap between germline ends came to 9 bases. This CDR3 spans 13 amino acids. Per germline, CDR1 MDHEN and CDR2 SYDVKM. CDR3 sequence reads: CASSWGRTYEQYF. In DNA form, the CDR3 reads TGTGCCAGCAGTTGGGGCAGAACCTACGAGCAGTACTTC. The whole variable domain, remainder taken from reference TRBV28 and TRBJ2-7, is DVKVTQSSRYLVKRTGEKVFLECVQDMDHENMFWYRQDPGLGLRLIYFSYDVKMKEKGDIPEGYSVSREKKERFSLILESASTNQTSMYLCASSWGRTYEQYFGPGTRLTVT.

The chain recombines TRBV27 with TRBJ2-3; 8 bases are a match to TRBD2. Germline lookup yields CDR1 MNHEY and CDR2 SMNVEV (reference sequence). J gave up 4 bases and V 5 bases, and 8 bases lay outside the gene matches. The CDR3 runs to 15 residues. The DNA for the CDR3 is TGTGCCAGCAGTCCTGGGCGGGAGGTCCCAGATACGCAGTATTTT. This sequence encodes CASSPGREVPDTQYF.

The CDR3 DNA is TGCGCCAGCAGTCATATAGGCGAGAGGGAGACCACTGAAGCTTTCTTT. The encoded protein is CASSHIGERETTEAFF. V usage is TRBV23-1 and J usage is TRBJ1-1; D call uncertain. TRBV23-1 is reported as an ORF; its role is uncertain. CDR3 size: 16 residues. The V end lost 3 bases, the J end lost 4 bases, and 18 bases lay between the germline ends.

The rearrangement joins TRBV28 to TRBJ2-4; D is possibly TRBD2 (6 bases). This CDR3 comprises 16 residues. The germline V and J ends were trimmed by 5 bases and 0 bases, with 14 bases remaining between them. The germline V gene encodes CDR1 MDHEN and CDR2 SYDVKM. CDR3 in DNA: TGTGCCAGCAGTCTTATCGGGACTGCAGCCAAAAACATTCAGTACTTC. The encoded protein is CASSLIGTAAKNIQYF.

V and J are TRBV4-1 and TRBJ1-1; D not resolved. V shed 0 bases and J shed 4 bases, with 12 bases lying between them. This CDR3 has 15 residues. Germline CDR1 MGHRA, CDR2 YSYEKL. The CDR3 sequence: CASSQEAVSFTEAFF. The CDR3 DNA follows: TGCGCCAGCAGCCAAGAAGCGGTTTCGTTCACTGAAGCTTTCTTT.

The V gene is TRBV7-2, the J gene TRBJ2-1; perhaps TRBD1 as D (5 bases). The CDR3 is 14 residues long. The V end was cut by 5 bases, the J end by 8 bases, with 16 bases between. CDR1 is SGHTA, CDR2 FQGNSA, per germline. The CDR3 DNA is TGTGCCAGCAGCCCTTGGGGCACCCCCGATGAGCAGTTCTTC. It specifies CASSPWGTPDEQFF. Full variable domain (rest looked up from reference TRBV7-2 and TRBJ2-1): GAGVSQSPSNKVTEKGKDVELRCDPISGHTALYWYRQSLGQGLEFLIYFQGNSAPDKSGLPSDRFSAERTGGSVSTLTIQRTQQEDSAVYLCASSPWGTPDEQFFGPGTRLTVL.

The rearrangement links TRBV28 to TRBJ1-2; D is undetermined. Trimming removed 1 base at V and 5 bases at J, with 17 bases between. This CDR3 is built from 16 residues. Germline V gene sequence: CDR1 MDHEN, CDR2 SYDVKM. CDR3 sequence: CASSLSAGLGGYGYTF. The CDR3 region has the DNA TGTGCCAGCAGTTTATCGGCAGGCCTAGGAGGGTATGGCTACACCTTC.

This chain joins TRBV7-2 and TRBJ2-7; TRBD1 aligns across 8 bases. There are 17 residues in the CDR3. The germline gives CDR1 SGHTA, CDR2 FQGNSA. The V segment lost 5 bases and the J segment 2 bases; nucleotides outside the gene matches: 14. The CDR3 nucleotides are TGTGCCAGCAGCCTAGACTTCGGGACAGGAACCCCCTACGAGCAGTACTTC. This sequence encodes CASSLDFGTGTPYEQYF.

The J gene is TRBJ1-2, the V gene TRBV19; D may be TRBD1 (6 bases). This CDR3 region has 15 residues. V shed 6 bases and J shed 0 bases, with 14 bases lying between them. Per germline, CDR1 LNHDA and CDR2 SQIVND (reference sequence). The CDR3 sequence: CASRSGQSANYGYTF. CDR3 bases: TGTGCCAGTAGATCCGGACAGAGCGCTAACTATGGCTACACCTTC.

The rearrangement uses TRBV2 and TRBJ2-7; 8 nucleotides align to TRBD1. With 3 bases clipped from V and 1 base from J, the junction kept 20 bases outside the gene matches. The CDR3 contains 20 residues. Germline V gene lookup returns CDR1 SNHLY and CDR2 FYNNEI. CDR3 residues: CASSDFPRRGPLQPSYEQYF. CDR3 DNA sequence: TGTGCCAGCAGTGATTTCCCCCGCAGGGGGCCACTTCAACCTTCCTACGAGCAGTACTTC.